This T cell receptor beta chain is from a study of cytomegalovirus exposure and HLA in healthy donors (dated by TCRdb to the late 2010s). Study-wide context: An earlier analysis of several hundred of the donors reported 250 to 300 Gb of sequence data and 120 million or so unique TCR beta sequences from around 200 million T cells. A later analysis re-examined previously published TCR beta repertoires from roughly 720 donors and added high-resolution HLA genotyping to investigate patterns of TCR occurrence. The study was designed to test whether signatures of past pathogen exposure could be identified by cataloging public T cell receptors. Rather than using new phenotypic data, the later analysis identified candidate immune exposures from TCR beta sequences and from how often those sequences occurred across donors. Among a few hundred genotyped donors of the cohort, an average of 235,054 unique TCR beta nucleotide sequences were sequenced per donor, roughly 18% of them non-productive. The study used immunosequencing to profile the T cell repertoires of approximately 640 subjects and linked those repertoires to cytomegalovirus serostatus. The study combined high-throughput TCR immunosequencing, statistical association of individual TCRs with disease status, and machine learning to predict cytomegalovirus infection status. In an earlier analysis of a few hundred of the donors, high-throughput TCR beta sequencing was used to judge whether each TCR beta V gene segment behaved as functional or pseudogenic. Donor age, sex, ethnicity and CMV serostatus were compiled alongside the repertoire data. Among the 398 genotyped donors, around 81% belonged to the genetic ancestry cluster associated with self-reported Caucasian donors. Every discovery cohort repertoire had been produced on one sequencing platform. Five DR-DQ haplotypes were handled as single units for association and clustering because linkage in the cohort was strong. A separate validation cohort of roughly 120 different subjects was used in addition to the roughly 720-subject first cohort. HLA typing included class I and class II loci at four-digit resolution. The number of typed donors differed by locus: roughly 620-630 for A, B, C, DRB1 and DQB1; approximately 520 for DQA1; around 610 for DPA1; and some 470 for DPB1. An early release covering roughly 580 HLA-typed donors comprised about 290 gigabases of sequencing data and around 80 million unique TCR sequences. Genome-wide SNP genotypes for about 65% of the roughly 700 donors were used in a later genetic analysis, which treated that subset as a discovery cohort.

Receptor amplification or capture employed the immunoSEQ multiplex PCR assay. The multiplex PCR relied on a mix of 60 forward primers for TCR Vbeta segments and 13 reverse primers for TCR Jbeta segments. A multiplex PCR assay on genomic DNA amplified the CDR3 region of rearranged TCR beta genes. The amplified TCR beta libraries were sequenced on the Illumina HiSeq System as 87-base-pair reads. Per the original workflow: A later analysis counted tens of millions of unique TCR beta chains across the 600 to 850 repertoires, and approximately 11 million of these chains were shared by at least two donors. To remove PCR and sequencing errors, raw reads were error-corrected and collapsed into unique sequences using a nearest-neighbor algorithm that merged closely related sequences. V, D and J gene segments were assigned by aligning CDR3 sequences to IMGT reference sequences. For a sequence to be retained, a match of at least six nucleotides was required to both a V gene segment and a J gene segment. Rearrangements were called productive when the CDR3 lacked stop codons and stayed in frame with V and J; all others were non-productive. CDR3 was defined by IMGT convention, running from the second conserved V-encoded cysteine to the conserved J-encoded phenylalanine. In an earlier analysis of 587 of the donors, sequences lacking an unambiguous match to a single V gene segment were excluded. In an earlier analysis of some 590 of the donors, a V segment was called functional when productive rearrangements were above 56.7%, and segregating when the standard deviation between donors exceeded 5%. A statistical classification framework was developed to diagnose cytomegalovirus status using the catalog of TCR beta chain sequences. In a later analysis, TCR nucleotide sequences were compared against IMGT/GENE-DB human TR gene sequences so that V and J genes could be assigned. The TCRdist pipeline was used in a later analysis to assign CDR3 sequences and most-parsimonious VDJ recombination scenarios. A later analysis defined each TCR beta chain by its CDR3 amino acid sequence plus V-gene family, and excluded reads lacking a unique V-gene family. As a way to deal with suspected cross-contamination and a sequencing artifact, a later analysis dropped roughly 620 nucleotide sequences that were highly shared and had low generation probability. In a later analysis, a clonal expansion index was calculated for each public chain from normalized within-repertoire ranks of inferred template counts. In a later analysis, generation probabilities were computed with a VDJ recombination model fitted to out-of-frame rearrangements, and the resulting probabilities were checked against IGoR. In a later analysis, TCR-TCR, TCR-HLA and TCR-CMV co-occurrence was scored with hypergeometric tests, and a repertoire-size bias correction was applied to TCR pairs. In a later analysis, false discovery rates were estimated by permuting HLA or CMV assignments 20 times. In a later analysis, co-occurring TCRs were grouped using DBSCAN, with TCRdist sequence similarity added in when clustering inside HLA-allele-positive subsets. Co-occurrence clustering excluded repertoires with fewer than 30,000 or more than 120,000 public chains, plus five with anomalous nucleotide sharing. TCRdb obtained this table from immuneACCESS and retained in-frame rearrangements with V and J assigned. These tables miss some clones; where compared with another copy, unresolved V genes account for less than half of the shortfall, and the remainder is unexplained. V and J calls and clone size are copied from that table; D and trimming were computed from the DNA. In all, the sample holds around 180,000 clones, and around 85% of those were seen once. The top ten constitute 1% of the sample.

The cohort consisted of fewer than 700 healthy bone marrow donors. Cohort members were all nominally healthy when sampled, although unrecorded immune exposures were likely present. The donor was CMV seronegative and belonged to the group of under 400 seronegative cohort members. A peripheral blood sample was collected from each donor, and TCR beta sequencing was performed on peripheral blood mononuclear cells. The Qiagen DNeasy Blood Extraction Kit was used to extract genomic DNA from the blood cell samples. According to the germline V gene (reference sequence), CDR1 reads MNHEY and CDR2 reads SMNVEV. Trimming takes 5 bases from V and 1 base from J, and the germline ends sit 11 bases apart. The CDR3 starts with the cysteine, ends with the phenylalanine, and has 14 residues. The CDR3 DNA has 42 bases and is translated from base 1. This clone has a single count. Its antigen remains unidentified. Per-base quality was not reported, and no clone a single base away is much larger than it.

The full study reports these points: A later analysis found that most CMV-associated TCR beta chains appeared HLA-restricted, with HLA associations seemingly driven largely by CMV exposure. In this cohort, only TCR beta chains were sequenced, and detectable features were limited by the absence of alpha or paired-chain data. Because the 87-base-pair reads could not distinguish some IMGT-functional V segments, including TRBV6-2 and TRBV6-3, those segments were excluded. In both the original and validation cohorts, the classifier was reported to diagnose cytomegalovirus status with high specificity and sensitivity. Broadly in line with IMGT annotations, most TCR beta V segments showed up in productive rearrangements about 87% or about 30% of the time in an earlier analysis of some 590 of the donors. In a later analysis, HLA-associated TCR beta chains showed more clonal expansion and lower generation probabilities than non-associated chains that were equally common. In a later genetic analysis, fewer N-insertions in productive TCRs were reported among donors in an Asian-associated ancestry cluster than the roughly 700-donor mean. A later analysis associated 15,000 or so TCR beta sequences with specific HLA alleles at a false discovery rate of 0.05. For the cohort, immune exposure information was limited to CMV serostatus. Presence/absence analyses assumed roughly uniform sequencing depth across donors, an assumption that may not hold. A group of highly shared sequence variants was considered likely to be a technical artifact of the sequencing pipeline. According to a later analysis, TCR association rates differed among HLA loci, with DRB1 alleles showing the most associated TCRs and HLA-C alleles showing the fewest. An association between a missense DCLRE1C variant and V-gene and J-gene trimming of TCR beta chains was found in a later genetic analysis and replicated in an independent cohort. A few of the identified cytomegalovirus-associated TCR beta chains were confirmed in vitro to be specific for cytomegalovirus antigens. When HLA alleles, especially DR and DQ, strongly co-occurred, TCR associations were difficult to assign to individual alleles. Across donors, most TCR sequences were observed very rarely, whereas some public TCRs were present in many individuals. Over 15 rarely observed V segments, including chromosome 9 orphons, were excluded from the earlier analysis of just under 600 of the donors because counts were too low. A further reported finding was that TCR beta sequences accurately predicted the HLA-A and HLA-B alleles for most subjects in the first cohort. It was suggested by the authors that the approach could potentially be generalized to other disease states and immunological phenotypes. A total of roughly 160 TCR beta chains were listed by the study as associated with cytomegalovirus. Correlated functional status among segregating V segments might be attributable to linkage disequilibrium, but an unknown experimental factor could not be ruled out. HLA typing was unavailable for some donors at each locus, so association tests used only the typed subset. In a later analysis, several top co-occurrence clusters were reported to appear linked to parvovirus B19, influenza, CMV and Epstein-Barr virus.

The TCR originated in a boy between 2 and 10 years old in good health and CMV-seronegative. Input material: PBMCs. The chain couples TRBV27 to TRBJ1-1; no D gene is confidently identified. CDR3 sequence: CASSLGSGNTEAFF. The nucleotides are TGTGCCAGCAGTCTCGGGAGCGGGAACACTGAAGCTTTCTTT.